The next 16 T cell receptor beta chains were all read from a single sample in a study of cytomegalovirus exposure and HLA in healthy donors. Profiling relied on immunoSEQ multiplex PCR, and the TCRdb table lists in-frame clones only, not all of them. The sample yields some 320,000 clones, about 90% seen once. Sequencing was done on a sample of PBMCs. The receptors derive from a woman in her thirties in good health and CMV-seropositive.

The chain joins TRBV4-3 to TRBJ2-5; TRBD2 aligns across 11 bases. CDR3 length: 17 residues. Trimming at V came to 1 base and at J to 5 bases, leaving 9 bases not matched to a gene. Germline CDR1 and CDR2: LGHNA and YSLEER. CDR3 residues: CASSQGAGLAGLETQYF. In DNA, the CDR3 is TGCGCCAGCAGCCAAGGGGCCGGACTAGCGGGTTTGGAGACCCAGTACTTC.

The rearrangement links TRBV29-1 to TRBJ2-1; TRBD2 matches at 15 bases. Germline V gene data show CDR1 as SQVTM and CDR2 as ANQGSEA. The CDR3 length is 15 residues. With V trimmed by 0 bases and J by 15 bases, 9 bases remained unmatched. CDR3 in DNA: TGCAGCGTTGAAGATCGAATCGGACTAGCGGGGGGGCGGTTCTTC. This codes for CSVEDRIGLAGGRFF.

The chain recombines TRBV6-5 with TRBJ1-6; 8 bases are shared with TRBD1. Germline V CDR1 and CDR2: MNHEY, SVGAGI. The CDR3 has 15 amino acids. J lost 7 bases, V lost 4 bases, and 6 bases had no gene match. The DNA for the CDR3 is TGTGCCAGCAGTTCCGAGGCAGGGGGCAATTCACCCCTCCACTTT. This encodes CASSSEAGGNSPLHF.

J is TRBJ2-7 and V is TRBV6-5, with 7 positions matching TRBD1. Germline-derived CDR1 and CDR2 are MNHEY and SVGAGI. V trimming: 8 bases; J trimming: 0 bases; junction bases outside the gene matches: 7. The CDR3 covers 14 residues. The DNA of the CDR3 is TGTGCCAGCTATAGGGACAGTGTCTCCTACGAGCAGTACTTC. It is translated as CASYRDSVSYEQYF.

CDR3 sequence (DNA): TGTGCCAGCAGCGTAGGGGACAGGGGAGGGTACTACGAGCAGTACTTC. This sequence encodes CASSVGDRGGYYEQYF. The chain is built from TRBV9 and TRBJ2-7, with 10 bases identical to TRBD1. The CDR3 loop spans 16 amino acids. Germline assignment: CDR1 SGDLS and CDR2 YYNGEE. V gave up 0 bases and J gave up 3 bases; unmatched junction bases: 6. Supplemented by reference TRBV9 and TRBJ2-7, the full variable domain reads DSGVTQTPKHLITATGQRVTLRCSPRSGDLSVYWYQQSLDQGLQFLIQYYNGEERAKGNILERFSAQQFPDLHSELNLSSLELGDSALYFCASSVGDRGGYYEQYFGPGTRLTVT.

The V and J genes are TRBV28 and TRBJ2-7; D call uncertain. The CDR3 loop spans 13 amino acids. Germline CDR1 is MDHEN and CDR2 is SYDVKM. Trimming left V 2 bases short and J 6 bases short, with 11 bases between. In DNA form, the CDR3 reads TGTGCCAGCAGTTTAGTTCCAGGCCCCGAGCAGTACTTC. Protein sequence: CASSLVPGPEQYF.

The rearrangement links TRBV5-8 to TRBJ2-5, with 7 bases matching TRBD2. The J call may be mistaken, given a closer DNA end match to TRBJ2-7. The CDR3 sequence is 14 residues long. Germline values: CDR1 SGHTS, CDR2 YDEGEE. As DNA, the CDR3 is TGTGCCAGCAGCTTGGGACTAGCTACCTACGAGCAGTACTTC. Protein sequence: CASSLGLATYEQYF.

The chain joins TRBV7-2 to TRBJ1-6; TRBD1 aligns across 10 bases. Trimming took 5 bases from V and 7 from J; bases not matched to a gene: 8. The length of the CDR3 is 16 residues. CDR1 and CDR2 (germline): SGHTA, FQGNSA. The chain's CDR3 is CASSLGQGSWNSPLHF. The CDR3 region has the DNA TGTGCCAGCAGCCTGGGACAGGGGAGTTGGAATTCACCCCTCCACTTT.

CDR3 residues: CASYPRALSRGTGELFF. CDR3 DNA: TGTGCCAGCTACCCTCGGGCCCTTAGCCGCGGAACCGGGGAGCTGTTTTTT. This sequence joins TRBV7-9 and TRBJ2-2, with D unresolved. Trimming took off 8 bases at V and 5 bases at J, with 24 bases between the two ends. Germline lookup yields CDR1 SEHNR and CDR2 FQNEAQ (reference sequence). The CDR3 consists of 17 residues.

CDR3 amino acids: CALQPTQGSQLRTEAFF. Written as DNA, the CDR3 is TGTGCCCTTCAGCCCACACAGGGAAGCCAGTTGAGAACTGAAGCTTTCTTT. The chain recombines TRBV19 with TRBJ1-1; TRBD1 is a possible D gene (6 bases). Germline CDR1 is LNHDA and CDR2 is SQIVND (reference sequence). The CDR3 is 17 residues long. The V gene lost 11 bases and the J gene lost 5 bases, with 30 bases spanning the gap.

The rearrangement links TRBV7-9 to TRBJ2-7; D is perhaps TRBD1 (6 bases). The length of the CDR3 is 15 residues. V gave up 4 bases and J gave up 0 bases, with 13 bases separating them. Germline V gene sequence: CDR1 SEHNR, CDR2 FQNEAQ (reference sequence). The CDR3 coding sequence is TGTGCCAGCAGCTCCGACAGGCTCAGCTCCTACGAGCAGTACTTC. Its translation is CASSSDRLSSYEQYF.

CDR3 sequence (DNA): TGTGCCAGCAGACCCAGGGAAATAAATCAGCCCCAGCATTTT. Amino acids: CASRPREINQPQHF. The chain recombines TRBV7-6 with TRBJ1-5, with D possibly TRBD1 on 5 matching bases. Germline V gives CDR1 SGHVS, CDR2 FNYEAQ. The V end lost 6 bases, the J end lost 4 bases, and 13 bases lay between the germline ends. The CDR3 extends over 14 amino acids.

This sequence joins TRBV4-2 and TRBJ2-7; 9 bases align to TRBD2. Germline CDR1 and CDR2: LGHNA and YNFKEQ. V trimming: 1 base; J trimming: 2 bases; junction bases outside the gene matches: 3. CDR3 length: 15 residues. The CDR3 here is CASSQAIAGAYEQYF. In DNA form, the CDR3 reads TGTGCCAGCAGCCAAGCGATAGCGGGAGCCTACGAGCAGTACTTC.

The J gene is TRBJ1-5, the V gene TRBV6-1; D is unclear. This CDR3 has 16 residues. CDR1 MNHNS and CDR2 SASEGT come from the germline V gene. Trimming took off 1 base at V and 2 bases at J, with 12 bases between the two ends. CDR3 sequence: CASSEGWLQGNQPQHF. CDR3 nucleotides: TGTGCCAGCAGTGAAGGCTGGCTCCAGGGCAATCAGCCCCAGCATTTT.

This clone has only a few counts. The chain employs TRBV7-6 and TRBJ2-5; tentatively, D is TRBD2 (7 bases). V dropped 5 bases and J dropped 1 base, with 14 bases sitting between them. This CDR3 is built from 15 residues. CDR1 and CDR2 from the germline V gene are SGHVS and FNYEAQ. The CDR3 region has the DNA TGTGCCAGCAGCCCGGTCCGGGGGGCCCAAGAGACCCAGTACTTC. It encodes CASSPVRGAQETQYF.

The V gene is TRBV18, the J gene TRBJ2-7; tentative D call: TRBD1 (6 bases). Germline loops: CDR1 KGHSH, CDR2 LQKENI. The CDR3 has 14 residues. Trimming pared 3 bases from V and 4 bases from J, leaving 13 bases between. CDR3 DNA sequence: TGTGCCAGCTCACCTAGGACCACAGGGTACGAGCAGTACTTC. It is translated as CASSPRTTGYEQYF. Variable domain in full (rest from reference TRBV18 and TRBJ2-7): NAGVMQNPRHLVRRRGQEARLRCSPMKGHSHVYWYRQLPEEGLKFMVYLQKENIIDESGMPKERFSAEFPKEGPSILRIQQVVRGDSAAYFCASSPRTTGYEQYFGPGTRLTVT.